The next 24 T cell receptor beta chains were all read from a single sample in a study of siplizumab effects on memory and regulatory T cells (dated by TCRdb to the late 2010s). Libraries were made using the immunoSEQ multiplex PCR assay. Held by TCRdb, this immuneACCESS table contains in-frame sequences only and omits some clones. Under half of the omission traces to an unresolved V gene where checked; the cause of the rest is unknown. Across this sample there are some 97,000 clones, with approximately 94% seen only once. Around 0.6% of the sample belongs to the ten largest clones. Sequencing was done on a sample of Tregs sorted from blood. The receptor set was obtained from a human donor in good health.

The J gene is TRBJ1-2, the V gene TRBV28; D call uncertain. V lost 6 bases, J lost 8 bases, and 13 bases lay in between. The germline gives CDR1 MDHEN, CDR2 SYDVKM. This CDR3 has 12 amino acids. CDR3: CASRVPLWGYTF. DNA of the CDR3: TGTGCCAGCAGAGTCCCCTTGTGGGGCTACACCTTC.

V is TRBV6-1 and J is TRBJ1-5; D unresolved. The V gene lost 0 bases and the J gene lost 9 bases, with 30 bases spanning the gap. The CDR3 is 20 residues long. CDR1 MNHNS and CDR2 SASEGT come from the germline V gene. The CDR3 here is CASSEAFYNRANSAFAPQHF. The CDR3 coding sequence is TGTGCCAGCAGTGAAGCTTTTTATAATAGGGCCAATTCAGCCTTTGCGCCCCAGCATTTT.

This chain uses TRBV28 with TRBJ2-3; unclear D gene. V dropped 4 bases and J dropped 8 bases, with 10 bases sitting between them. CDR1 is MDHEN and CDR2 is SYDVKM in the germline V gene. The CDR3 covers 12 residues. CDR3 bases: TGTGCCAGCAGTTATGGGGTGCCTACGCAGTATTTT. Protein sequence: CASSYGVPTQYF.

This clone has a single count. This chain uses TRBV5-4 with TRBJ2-6; D ambiguous. The V and J ends lost 2 bases and 0 bases respectively, with 15 bases between them. Germline loops: CDR1 SGHNT, CDR2 YYREEE (reference sequence). This CDR3 has 18 residues. The DNA of the CDR3 is TGTGCCAGCAGCTTAAACAGCCGGACCGTCTCTGGGGCCAACGTCCTGACTTTC. As protein: CASSLNSRTVSGANVLTF.

This clone was picked up one time. The chain joins TRBV27 to TRBJ2-7; unclear D gene. Per germline, CDR1 MNHEY and CDR2 SMNVEV (reference sequence). The V and J ends lost 3 bases and 7 bases respectively, with 16 bases between them. The CDR3 loop spans 14 amino acids. Here the CDR3 DNA reads TGTGCCAGCAGTTTTAGGACCCCCGTTGGAGAGCAGTACTTC. As protein: CASSFRTPVGEQYF.

This rearrangement joins TRBV2 to TRBJ2-1; D call uncertain. V lost 5 bases and J lost 3, with 14 bases in between. Germline assignment: CDR1 SNHLY and CDR2 FYNNEI. This CDR3 region has 15 residues. CDR3 amino acids: CASSSRGGVYNEQFF. CDR3 coding DNA: TGTGCCAGCAGTTCCCGTGGCGGAGTCTACAATGAGCAGTTCTTC.

The gene calls are TRBV25-1 and TRBJ1-3; tentative D call: TRBD1 (6 bases). Germline V gene data show CDR1 as MGHDK and CDR2 as SYGVNS. V was cut by 6 bases and J by 0 bases, with 12 bases left in between. The CDR3 runs to 15 residues. The CDR3 here is CASSETGRSGNTIYF. Here the CDR3 DNA reads TGTGCCAGCAGCGAGACAGGACGCTCTGGAAACACCATATATTTT.

This clone was picked up one time. The chain joins TRBV18 to TRBJ2-7; D is unclear. The CDR3 totals 15 residues. Germline lookup yields CDR1 KGHSH and CDR2 LQKENI. V lost 2 bases and J lost 4, with 15 bases in between. CDR3 loop: CASSPGSITNYEQYF. The CDR3 DNA follows: TGTGCCAGCTCACCAGGTAGTATCACAAATTACGAGCAGTACTTC.

This CDR3 is CASSPGTGRAYEQYF. CDR3 nucleotides: TGCGCCAGCAGCCCGGGGACAGGGAGGGCCTACGAGCAGTACTTC. The chain combines TRBV5-1 with TRBJ2-7, with 9 bases that match TRBD1. This CDR3 is built from 15 residues. The J segment lost 2 bases and the V segment lost 4 bases, leaving 7 bases of the junction unmatched. Germline assignment: CDR1 SGHRS and CDR2 YFSETQ.

V and J are TRBV5-4 and TRBJ1-2, with a tentative D call TRBD1 (5 bases). CDR1 is SGHNT, CDR2 YYREEE, per germline (reference sequence). CDR3 size: 15 residues. Trimming stripped 0 bases from V and 8 bases from J, with 17 bases between. The CDR3 DNA follows: TGTGCCAGCAGCTTGGCCAGACAGCCCTGGGGCGGCTACACCTTC. Its translation is CASSLARQPWGGYTF.

The rearrangement joins TRBV27 to TRBJ1-4; no reliable D call. The CDR3 runs 14 residues. The V and J ends lost 6 bases and 8 bases respectively, with 16 bases between them. The germline V gene encodes CDR1 MNHEY and CDR2 SMNVEV (reference sequence). CDR3 nucleotides: TGTGCCAGCAGAAGGATAGACCGATCGGAAAAACTGTTTTTT. Translating it yields CASRRIDRSEKLFF.

The CDR3: CASYPYTHTNQPQHF. The DNA for the CDR3 is TGTGCCAGTTATCCATACACGCACACCAATCAGCCCCAGCATTTT. The chain is built from TRBV6-1 and TRBJ1-5, with no clear D. The CDR3 contains 15 residues. Trimming removed 9 bases from V and 3 bases from J, with 18 bases in between. Germline loops: CDR1 MNHNS, CDR2 SASEGT.

This clone occurred a few times. The rearrangement links TRBV6-6 to TRBJ2-1; TRBD2 aligns across 9 bases. Germline loops: CDR1 MNHNY, CDR2 SVGAGI (reference sequence). J lost 2 bases, V lost 6 bases, and 5 bases had no gene match. The CDR3 loop spans 15 amino acids. CDR3 protein: CASSGSGRPYNEQFF. CDR3 sequence (DNA): TGTGCCAGCAGCGGTAGCGGGAGACCCTACAATGAGCAGTTCTTC.

This chain links TRBV5-4 with TRBJ1-3; the D is unclear. Trimming pared 0 bases from V and 4 bases from J, leaving 11 bases between. Germline CDR1 SGHNT, CDR2 YYREEE (reference sequence). The length of the CDR3 is 15 residues. The CDR3 sequence: CASSLGPGGGNTIYF. CDR3 in DNA: TGTGCCAGCAGCTTGGGACCCGGAGGGGGAAACACCATATATTTT.

The genes are TRBV30 and TRBJ1-1, with unresolved D. CDR3 size: 12 residues. The V and J ends lost 5 bases and 4 bases respectively, with 11 bases between them. Germline V gene data show CDR1 as GTSNPN and CDR2 as SVGIG (reference sequence). The CDR3 DNA reads TGTGCCTGGGTGGAGGGAACCACTGAAGCTTTCTTT. Protein: CAWVEGTTEAFF.

The chain is built from TRBV18 and TRBJ2-3; 7 bases agree with TRBD1. The germline V gene encodes CDR1 KGHSH and CDR2 LQKENI. Germline trimming cut 3 bases from V and 6 bases from J; bases unmatched to any gene: 9. CDR3 length equals 15 residues. The CDR3 protein is CASSPGTVKEDTQYF. The CDR3 DNA is TGTGCCAGCTCACCCGGGACAGTCAAGGAGGATACGCAGTATTTT.

The chain couples TRBV18 to TRBJ2-5; D uncertain. This CDR3 has 20 residues. Germline V lookup: CDR1 KGHSH, CDR2 LQKENI. V lost 0 bases to trimming and J lost 5 bases, with 28 bases between them. For the CDR3, the DNA is TGTGCCAGCTCACCACCGAAAATTATAGGAAGAAGGTATATCCTGGAGACCCAGTACTTC. Translating it yields CASSPPKIIGRRYILETQYF. The full variable domain, its missing parts supplied by reference TRBV18 and TRBJ2-5, is NAGVMQNPRHLVRRRGQEARLRCSPMKGHSHVYWYRQLPEEGLKFMVYLQKENIIDESGMPKERFSAEFPKEGPSILRIQQVVRGDSAAYFCASSPPKIIGRRYILETQYFGPGTRLLVL.

This chain links TRBV19 with TRBJ2-5; D is possibly TRBD1 or TRBD2 (5 bases each). CDR1 is LNHDA, CDR2 SQIVND, per germline (reference sequence). Trimming removed 6 bases at V and 0 bases at J, with 20 bases between. The CDR3 loop spans 17 amino acids. CDR3 coding DNA: TGTGCCAGTAGGGGTTGGTCTGGGGGAAGAAACCAAGAGACCCAGTACTTC. As protein: CASRGWSGGRNQETQYF.

The V call is TRBV11-2, the J call TRBJ1-3; maybe TRBD1 (6 bases). There are 16 residues in the CDR3. Deletions cut 1 base from V and 0 bases from J, with 10 bases between. Germline CDR1 reads SGHAT; CDR2 reads FQNNGV. The CDR3, as DNA: TGTGCCAGCAGCTTAGCGGGGGCTACCTCTGGAAACACCATATATTTT. Protein: CASSLAGATSGNTIYF.

The chain is built from TRBV28 and TRBJ1-5; unclear D gene. This CDR3 region has 14 residues. Germline V CDR1 and CDR2: MDHEN, SYDVKM. Trimming took 2 bases from V and 0 from J, leaving 5 bases between them. CDR3 DNA: TGTGCCAGCAGTTTAAAGTATAGCAATCAGCCCCAGCATTTT. Protein product: CASSLKYSNQPQHF.

V is TRBV2 and J is TRBJ1-2; 9 nucleotides line up with TRBD1. V shed 8 bases and J 3 bases; nucleotides not matched to a gene: 13. Germline V gene data show CDR1 as SNHLY and CDR2 as FYNNEI. The CDR3 runs to 16 residues. The CDR3 loop reads CASDEPQGALYYGYTF. CDR3 nucleotide sequence: TGTGCCAGCGACGAACCACAGGGGGCTCTCTACTATGGCTACACCTTC.

This sequence joins TRBV27 and TRBJ1-1; D call uncertain. The V gene's germline CDR1 is MNHEY and CDR2 SMNVEV (reference sequence). CDR3 length: 15 residues. Between the trimmed V and J ends, which lost 6 bases and 1 base, there was a span of 15 bases. The CDR3 DNA reads TGTGCCAGCAGGCTTGGCATGGAGTGGAACACTGAAGCTTTCTTT. Its protein product is CASRLGMEWNTEAFF.

V and J are TRBV10-2 and TRBJ1-6; D remains ambiguous. The V end lost 8 bases, the J end lost 9 bases, and 2 bases lay between the germline ends. The CDR3 is made up of 9 amino acids. Looked up from germline, CDR1 is WSHSY and CDR2 is SAAADI. The CDR3 reads CASGSPLHF. CDR3 coding DNA: TGCGCCAGCGGTTCACCCCTCCACTTT.

This clone showed up just once. The DNA of the CDR3 is TGTGCCATTAAGGGACTAGCGCCGAGCGAGCAGTACTTC. Translation: CAIKGLAPSEQYF. V gene TRBV10-3 combines with J gene TRBJ2-7; 10 nucleotides align to TRBD2. Per germline, CDR1 ENHRY and CDR2 SYGVKD. With V trimmed by 9 bases and J by 6 bases, 8 bases remained unmatched. The CDR3 totals 13 residues.